This paragraph reports one T cell receptor (beta chain). Its antigen is not identified. These data are taken from a study of Ad26.COV2.S vaccination and SARS-CoV-2 variants. Overall study results and limits: Spike-specific CD8+ and CD4+ T cell responses reportedly showed substantial breadth after vaccination.

Treatment noted: some 20 received Ad26.COV2.S at low or high dose, single or two shots; about five received placebo; per-sample allocation not given. Specimens were obtained on day 63 following the first vaccine or placebo injection. It was an adult aged 18-55 years in Boston who was the donor. Libraries were prepared by immunoSEQ multiplex PCR; TCRdb keeps only in-frame clonotypes and omits some of them. The sample contains about 420,000 clones, around nine tenths of which appear only once. V was shortened by 3 bases and J by 7 bases, with 18 bases between the two germline ends. The CDR3 has 16 amino acids. Germline CDR1 is LNHDA and CDR2 is SQIVND (reference sequence).

The sample here was peripheral blood, taken in a trial of Ad26.COV2.S vaccine versus placebo. This receptor was taken from a person aged 18-65 years who received the Ad26.COV2.S COVID-19 vaccine or a placebo. The rearrangement links TRBV19 to TRBJ2-2, with a possible D match to TRBD2 (6 bases). CDR3 residues: CASSMNWDAGSGELFF. CDR3 nucleotide sequence: TGTGCCAGTAGTATGAACTGGGACGCCGGGAGCGGGGAGCTGTTTTTT.